These 14 T cell receptor beta chains share one sample of origin, sequenced in a study of regulatory T cells in long-lasting Graves disease. The sample's time point: newly diagnosed GD, antithyroid drugs for less than 3 months. PBMCs provided the RNA from which the TCR library was made. iRepertoire HTBI primers and Arm-PCR of CDR3 regions built TCR beta libraries. MiXCR, applied by TCRdb to the multiplex PCR reads, yields one record per CDR3 protein. Here the sample spans over 350,000 distinct CDR3 sequences, around 16% being singletons. These data are also associated with another study on T cells in Graves' hyperthyroidism and ophthalmopathy.

Sequencing was performed on peripheral blood mononuclear cells (PBMCs), taken at new diagnosis, from a patient treated with antithyroid drugs. Source of these receptors: a woman aged 40 to 50 with Graves disease.

The sample holds many counts of this clonotype. V gene TRBV7-2 combines with J gene TRBJ2-1, with a weak D call TRBD2 (7 bases). Germline assignment: CDR1 SGHTA and CDR2 FQGNSA. V lost 2 bases to trimming and J lost 6 bases, with 14 bases between them. CDR3 length: 15 amino acids. The CDR3 coding sequence is TGTGCCAGCAGCTTACGGGGGGCCCGCGGCAATGAGCAGTTCTTC. This encodes CASSLRGARGNEQFF. Full variable domain (outside the CDR3, taken from reference TRBV7-2 and TRBJ2-1): GAGVSQSPSNKVTEKGKDVELRCDPISGHTALYWYRQSLGQGLEFLIYFQGNSAPDKSGLPSDRFSAERTGGSVSTLTIQRTQQEDSAVYLCASSLRGARGNEQFFGPGTRLTVL.

This clonotype was detected many times. The genes are TRBV6-1 and TRBJ1-4; D may be TRBD1 (5 bases). Trimming stripped 8 bases from V and 0 bases from J, with 16 bases between. From germline, CDR1 is MNHNS and CDR2 SASEGT. This CDR3 has 16 amino acids. The CDR3 DNA reads TGTGCCAGCCTTAGGGCAGGAGGGGCAACTAATGAAAAACTGTTTTTT. Translating gives CASLRAGGATNEKLFF.

This clonotype was picked up many times. The chain is built from TRBV20-1 and TRBJ2-1; possibly TRBD2 for D (5 bases). This CDR3 comprises 18 residues. V lost 0 bases to trimming and J lost 3 bases, with 21 bases between them. Germline assignment: CDR1 DFQATT and CDR2 SNEGSKA (reference sequence). The CDR3 nucleotides read TGCAGTGCTAGAGATTCCCCGGTACTCCGAGCGGACTACAATGAGCAGTTCTTC. It codes for CSARDSPVLRADYNEQFF.

This clonotype came up many times. The rearrangement uses TRBV29-1 and TRBJ2-3; D ambiguous. The CDR3 loop spans 13 amino acids. The V gene lost 3 bases and the J gene lost 7 bases, with 14 bases spanning the gap. Germline CDR1 reads SQVTM; CDR2 reads ANQGSEA. This CDR3 is CSVEFLADYTQYF. The CDR3, as DNA: TGCAGCGTTGAGTTCTTAGCAGATTATACGCAGTATTTT.

Only one count was recorded for this clonotype. This chain connects TRBV20-1 to TRBJ1-4, with TRBD1 matching 9 bases. The J segment lost 8 bases and the V segment lost 6 bases, leaving 7 bases of the junction unmatched. The CDR3 totals 13 residues. CDR1 and CDR2 (germline): DFQATT, SNEGSKA (reference sequence). DNA for the CDR3: TGCAGTGCCCGGGACAGGGTGCGGGAAAAACTGTTTTTT. The encoded protein is CSARDRVREKLFF.

This clonotype was detected ten times or more. The chain recombines TRBV12-3 or TRBV12-4 with TRBJ2-7; tentatively, D is TRBD1 (5 bases). The CDR3 runs 14 residues. V shed 6 bases and J shed 1 base, with 13 bases lying between them. The CDR3 DNA is TGTGCCAGCAGACCATCAGGGTTATCCTACGAGCAGTACTTC. Translating gives CASRPSGLSYEQYF.

Many counts were recorded for this clonotype. The genes are TRBV29-1 and TRBJ2-2; D not certain. This CDR3 has 13 amino acids. Germline lookup yields CDR1 SQVTM and CDR2 ANQGSEA. The ends were cut back, 0 bases at V and 6 bases at J, with 8 bases in the middle. CDR3: CSVEEGHAGELFF. For the CDR3, the DNA is TGCAGCGTTGAAGAGGGCCACGCCGGGGAGCTGTTTTTT.

The chain has TRBV12-3 or TRBV12-4 and TRBJ2-1, with D possibly being TRBD2 (6 bases). The V and J ends lost 5 bases and 15 bases respectively, with 14 bases between them. This CDR3 contains 11 residues. CDR3 in DNA: TGTGCCAGCAGTCCGGGACTGGGAGCGTTCTTC. Protein sequence: CASSPGLGAFF.

This clonotype was seen at least ten times. The chain has TRBV19 and TRBJ1-1; 9 positions agree with TRBD1. This CDR3 has 12 residues. Per the germline V gene, CDR1 is LNHDA and CDR2 is SQIVND (reference sequence). Trimming removed 8 bases from V and 6 bases from J; junction bases left unmatched: 4. The chain's CDR3 is CASRQGGSEAFF. The CDR3, as DNA: TGTGCCAGTCGACAGGGGGGATCTGAAGCTTTCTTT. Based on the CDR3 plus reference TRBV19 and TRBJ1-1, the full variable domain is DGGITQSPKYLFRKEGQNVTLSCEQNLNHDAMYWYRQDPGQGLRLIYYSQIVNDFQKGDIAEGYSVSREKKESFPLTVTSAQKNPTAFYLCASRQGGSEAFFGQGTRLTVV.

Note on this clonotype: A much larger clone lies one base from this, so it may be a read error. This chain uses TRBV3-1 with TRBJ2-5, with D perhaps TRBD1 or TRBD2 (5 bases each). Germline values: CDR1 LGHDT, CDR2 YNNKEL (reference sequence). Between the trimmed V and J ends, which lost 3 bases and 5 bases, there was a span of 16 bases. The CDR3 has 15 residues. As DNA, the CDR3 is TGTGCCAGCAGCCATAAAGCGGTTGGGGCCGAGACCCAGTACTTC. It is translated as CASSHKAVGAETQYF.

This clonotype appeared many times. The rearrangement joins TRBV20-1 to TRBJ2-7; D possibly corresponds to TRBD2 (5 bases). The CDR3 has 16 residues. The germline gives CDR1 DFQATT, CDR2 SNEGSKA (reference sequence). The ends were cut back, 1 base at V and 7 bases at J, with 23 bases in the middle. CDR3 coding DNA: TGCAGTGCTAGAGTCCCAAGCGGCTACGTGACGGGGGAGCAGTACTTC. Residues: CSARVPSGYVTGEQYF.

As concerns this clonotype: This may stem from a read error, because a much larger clone lies one nucleotide away. This sequence joins TRBV3-1 and TRBJ1-1, with a weak D call TRBD1 (6 bases). This CDR3 is built from 14 residues. In germline, CDR1 is LGHDT, CDR2 YNNKEL (reference sequence). V was pared by 8 bases and J by 2 bases, with 15 bases between. The CDR3 bases are TGTGCCAGCGGCTTTTCGGACAGCAACACTGAAGCTTTCTTT. This encodes CASGFSDSNTEAFF.

CDR3 sequence (DNA): TGTGCCAGCGCGGCAGGGGGCTACGAGCAGTACTTC. Translation gives CASAAGGYEQYF. The J gene is TRBJ2-7, the V gene TRBV2; 7 bases fit TRBD1. The CDR3 runs 12 residues. Germline CDR1 is SNHLY and CDR2 is FYNNEI. Losses at the gene ends were 8 bases for V and 3 bases for J; bases not matched to a gene: 4.

V and J are TRBV19 and TRBJ2-1; TRBD2 might be the D (5 bases). V was clipped by 3 bases and J by 0 bases, with 12 bases between them. The V gene's germline CDR1 is LNHDA and CDR2 SQIVND (reference sequence). The CDR3 covers 16 residues. CDR3 DNA sequence: TGTGCCAGTAGTATGTCTACTGGGAGCTCCTACAATGAGCAGTTCTTC. It yields the protein CASSMSTGSSYNEQFF.